This entry is about one T cell receptor beta chain. The entry originates in a study of blood T cell repertoires in COVID-19. Turning to the study itself: COVID-19 samples from acute and convalescent phases originated in the United States, Italy and Spain. PBMCs, B-cell-depleted T cells, or T cells provided the cDNA or gDNA that made up the material.

The CDR3 has 12 residues. The V end was cut by 3 bases, the J end by 4 bases, with 7 bases between. Germline loops: CDR1 DFQATT, CDR2 SNEGSKA (reference sequence). As handled by the study authors: From reference gene primer amplification, estimates of nucleated cell counts were derived. Measured with immunoSEQ multiplex PCR; TCRdb has only the in-frame clones, and not every one. Clone size and the V and J calls come from that table; the DNA yielded D and trimming. This table holds about 220,000 clones, roughly four fifths found once. This clonotype was obtained from a woman aged 40 to 50 with active or convalescent COVID-19. The sample comprised peripheral blood. The rearrangement uses TRBV20-1 and TRBJ1-5; no clear D gene. CDR3 in DNA: TGCAGTGCTAGTGGGCAGAATCAGCCCCAGCATTTT. Amino acid sequence: CSASGQNQPQHF.